This TCR beta chain is drawn from a study of T cell repertoires in cytomegalovirus infection. Overall study context: Public TCR beta signatures were indicative of both CMV infection and a matching HLA type.

The CDR3 consists of 12 residues. Germline assignment: CDR1 SEHNR and CDR2 FQNEAQ (reference sequence). The V and J ends lost 11 bases and 0 bases respectively, with 10 bases between them. This clonotype was seen a handful of times. What it binds is unknown. In TCRdb, the reads were re-called with MiXCR into one record per CDR3 protein. The sample includes hundreds of thousands of distinct CDR3 sequences, roughly 31% seen only once; the top ten take under 15%. Study-wide findings and caveats: The study identified carriers of CMV plus the relevant HLA from cumulative public TCR beta family frequency.

The J gene is TRBJ2-5, the V gene TRBV7-9; tentative D call: TRBD1 (6 bases). This material consisted of cultured CD8+ T cells from PBMCs, taken from culture after CMV antigen stimulation. This sequence originates from a human donor in good health (CMV status not recorded). Some clones in this sample may be carry-over from other donors' samples. The CDR3 protein is CAGGGYQETQYF. CDR3 in DNA: TGTGCCGGGGGCGGGTACCAAGAGACCCAGTACTTC.